The present T cell receptor (beta chain) was sequenced within a study of beta chain features in type 1 diabetes. Notes on the study in general: In every one of the four CD4+ subsets, TCRB CDR3s were moderately but significantly shorter in Type 1 diabetes patients.

This clone was seen once. Its antigen is still unknown. Of the isolated RNA, all was reverse transcribed, and so the sequenced material was expressed TCRB transcripts. Only in-frame clones appear in the TCRdb table, and some are missing; sequencing was by immunoSEQ multiplex PCR. The sample includes 250,000 to 300,000 clones, around 24% of them seen just once. The V gene lost 6 bases and the J gene lost 6 bases, with 15 bases spanning the gap. CDR1 and CDR2 from the germline V gene are LNHDA and SQIVND (reference sequence). The CDR3 covers 14 residues. The gene calls are TRBV19 and TRBJ2-1; weak D call: TRBD1 (6 bases). The sequenced material came from naive CD4+ T cells from blood. The clonotype was recovered from a woman aged 30 to 39 with type 1 diabetes. In DNA form, the CDR3 reads TGTGCCAGTAGGGACAGACCTGGGGCCAATGAGCAGTTCTTC. Translation: CASRDRPGANEQFF.